The 18 T cell receptor beta chains presented below share a single source sample, sequenced in a study of patients and donors after allogeneic stem cell transplantation. TCRdb re-called the RT-PCR reads with MiXCR, one entry per CDR3 protein. Counted here are about 110,000 distinct CDR3 sequences, over 30% occurring once; the ten biggest clones make up more than 25%. Specimen: blood, either unsorted or a sorted T cell fraction (not recorded which). These receptors were collected from a human donor who was either an allogeneic HSCT recipient or a stem cell or donor lymphocyte infusion donor (not recorded which). It is not recorded whose cells these are; they may come from a transplant donor.

This chain uses TRBV5-1 with TRBJ2-3; TRBD2 might be the D (6 bases). Trimming took 4 bases from V and 5 from J, leaving 11 bases between them. This CDR3 comprises 13 residues. The germline gives CDR1 SGHRS, CDR2 YFSETQ. CDR3 nucleotides: TGCGCCAGCAGCCTGGGGGAGGTAGATACGCAGTATTTT. It is translated as CASSLGEVDTQYF.

The chain employs TRBV5-1 and TRBJ2-1; D call uncertain. The CDR3 length is 15 residues. Germline lookup yields CDR1 SGHRS and CDR2 YFSETQ. The germline V and J ends were trimmed by 2 bases and 6 bases, with 15 bases remaining between them. DNA for the CDR3: TGCGCCAGCAGCTTCTATCTAGTTGGACCCAATGAGCAGTTCTTC. Protein: CASSFYLVGPNEQFF. The full variable domain, in which reference TRBV5-1 and TRBJ2-1 provide the parts outside the CDR3, is KAGVTQTPRYLIKTRGQQVTLSCSPISGHRSVSWYQQTPGQGLQFLFEYFSETQRNKGNFPGRFSGRQFSNSRSEMNVSTLELGDSALYLCASSFYLVGPNEQFFGPGTRLTVL.

The V and J genes are TRBV7-8 and TRBJ1-3; D is possibly TRBD1 (5 bases). CDR1 and CDR2 from the germline V gene are SGHVS and FQNEAQ. The CDR3 spans 13 residues. Trimming left V 4 bases short and J 4 bases short, with 8 bases between. The CDR3 coding sequence is TGTGCCAGCAGCTCCGGGACGGGAAACACCATATATTTT. Its protein product is CASSSGTGNTIYF. Looking up the rest from reference TRBV7-8 and TRBJ1-3 gives the full variable domain: GAGVSQSPRYKVAKRGQDVALRCDPISGHVSLFWYQQALGQGPEFLTYFQNEAQLDKSGLPSDRFFAERPEGSVSTLKIQRTQQEDSAVYLCASSSGTGNTIYFGEGSWLTVV.

This clonotype was seen a handful of times. The gene calls are TRBV4-3 and TRBJ1-1; D is ambiguous. Germline CDR1 and CDR2: LGHNA and YSLEER. This CDR3 is 14 amino acids long. Trimming took off 0 bases at V and 4 bases at J, with 9 bases between the two ends. The chain's CDR3 is CASSQDSRGTEAFF. In DNA form, the CDR3 reads TGCGCCAGCAGCCAAGATTCCCGGGGCACTGAAGCTTTCTTT.

The chain uses TRBV12-3 or TRBV12-4 and TRBJ1-2, with a weak D call TRBD1 (5 bases). The CDR3 is 13 amino acids. Trimming removed 3 bases at V and 4 bases at J, with 9 bases between. As DNA, the CDR3 is TGTGCCAGCAGTTTGGGCAGGGTCTATGGCTACACCTTC. Its translation is CASSLGRVYGYTF.

The J gene is TRBJ2-1, the V gene TRBV20-1; either TRBD1 or TRBD2 may fit D (6 bases each). Germline values: CDR1 DFQATT, CDR2 SNEGSKA (reference sequence). Trimming removed 4 bases from V and 3 bases from J, with 13 bases in between. CDR3 length equals 14 residues. CDR3 bases: TGCAGTGCTAAACGGGGGCTAGTCTACAATGAGCAGTTCTTC. Protein sequence: CSAKRGLVYNEQFF.

DNA for the CDR3: TGTGCCAGCAGGAGGGACAGTTATATTTCTGGGGCCAACGTCCTGACTTTC. This sequence encodes CASRRDSYISGANVLTF. The V call is TRBV12-3 or TRBV12-4, the J call TRBJ2-6, with 7 bases matching TRBD1. This CDR3 is 17 amino acids long. With V trimmed by 6 bases and J by 1 base, 9 bases remained unmatched.

This rearrangement joins TRBV6-6 to TRBJ2-3; 10 nucleotides align to TRBD2. CDR3 length: 14 amino acids. Germline V gene data show CDR1 as MNHNY and CDR2 as SVGAGI (reference sequence). The junction had 3 bases not matched to a gene; V was cut back by 8 bases and J by 1 base. In DNA, the CDR3 is TGTGCCAGCGTAAGCGGGAGGGGCACAGATACGCAGTATTTT. This gives the protein CASVSGRGTDTQYF.

The chain recombines TRBV5-1 with TRBJ2-1, with D perhaps given as TRBD1 or TRBD2 (5 bases each). Germline CDR1 is SGHRS and CDR2 is YFSETQ. The V and J ends lost 6 bases and 7 bases respectively, with 17 bases between them. CDR3 length equals 14 residues. CDR3: CASTQVAPGNEQFF. CDR3 in DNA: TGCGCCAGCACGCAAGTAGCGCCAGGGAATGAGCAGTTCTTC.

The chain joins TRBV7-2 to TRBJ1-6, with 7 bases identical to TRBD1. Germline trimming cut 4 bases from V and 4 bases from J; bases unmatched to any gene: 7. In germline, CDR1 is SGHTA, CDR2 FQGNSA. CDR3 length: 16 residues. CDR3 sequence: CASSWGTGQYNSPLHF. CDR3 nucleotide sequence: TGTGCCAGCAGCTGGGGAACGGGACAGTATAATTCACCCCTCCACTTT.

This clonotype came up a few times. The chain has TRBV4-3 and TRBJ1-2, with TRBD1 identical over 8 bases. Germline lookup yields CDR1 LGHNA and CDR2 YSLEER. CDR3 length: 13 amino acids. V lost 1 base, J lost 11 bases, and 6 bases stayed unmatched. The CDR3 coding sequence is TGCGCCAGCAGCCAAGCTGCCTGGGACAGGTACACCTTC. This encodes CASSQAAWDRYTF.

The gene calls are TRBV29-1 and TRBJ2-7; possible D gene TRBD1, 5 bases. Germline CDR1 and CDR2: SQVTM and ANQGSEA. This CDR3 spans 12 amino acids. The V end lost 4 bases, the J end lost 4 bases, and 11 bases lay between the germline ends. In DNA, the CDR3 is TGCAGCGTTGGGCAGGGTGGTTACGAGCAGTACTTC. Translating it yields CSVGQGGYEQYF.

J is TRBJ2-3 and V is TRBV6-5; TRBD2 matches at 8 bases. The V and J ends lost 6 bases and 8 bases, in that order; junction bases with no gene match: 10. Germline CDR1 is MNHEY and CDR2 is SVGAGI. CDR3 length equals 14 residues. The CDR3 DNA sequence: TGTGCCAGCAGCCTAGCGGACCTAGCGGGTACGCAGTATTTT. Encoded protein: CASSLADLAGTQYF.

The chain is built from TRBV6-2 or TRBV6-3 and TRBJ2-5, with 7 nucleotides matching TRBD2. The CDR3 extends over 15 amino acids. The germline gives CDR1 MNHEY, CDR2 SVGEGT. Trimming cost V 6 bases and J 1 base; bases outside gene matches: 8. The CDR3 spells CASRHRTSVQETQYF. The CDR3 DNA is TGTGCCAGCAGACATCGTACTAGCGTCCAAGAGACCCAGTACTTC.

A few counts support this clonotype. The genes are TRBV4-2 and TRBJ2-5, with 9 positions matching TRBD2. Trimming at V came to 3 bases and at J to 5 bases, leaving 13 bases not matched to a gene. The CDR3 sequence is 17 residues long. Germline-derived CDR1 and CDR2 are LGHNA and YNFKEQ. The CDR3 reads CASSHRWAAGGKETQYF. The CDR3 DNA sequence: TGTGCCAGCAGCCACCGGTGGGCAGCGGGAGGAAAGGAGACCCAGTACTTC.

This rearrangement joins TRBV20-1 to TRBJ2-7, with TRBD2 identical over 10 bases. The CDR3 length is 15 residues. Germline V gives CDR1 DFQATT, CDR2 SNEGSKA (reference sequence). The ends lost 0 bases at V and 4 bases at J; junction bases unmatched: 6. The CDR3 DNA reads as TGCAGTGCTAGAGATTCTAGCGGGAGTGGGTACGAGCAGTACTTC. Protein product: CSARDSSGSGYEQYF.

The CDR3 DNA sequence: TGTGCCAGCAGTCGAGGGACAGGGTTGAACACTGAAGCTTTCTTT. Protein sequence: CASSRGTGLNTEAFF. The V call is TRBV12-3 or TRBV12-4, the J call TRBJ1-1; 9 bases align to TRBD1. The J segment lost 0 bases and the V segment lost 5 bases, leaving 4 bases of the junction unmatched. The CDR3 runs to 15 residues.

The J gene is TRBJ2-3, the V gene TRBV16; 8 bases align to TRBD2. The CDR3 spans 16 residues. V lost 5 bases, J lost 2 bases, and 9 bases stayed unmatched. Germline V CDR1 and CDR2: KGHSY, FQNENV. CDR3 region: CASSEGLGPLTDTQYF. CDR3 sequence (DNA): TGTGCCAGCAGCGAGGGACTAGGACCTCTCACAGATACGCAGTATTTT.